The 17 T cell receptor beta chains listed next were all sequenced from one sample in a study of CD8+ T cells in alopecia areata listed by TCRdb under 2018. Library generation was performed with the immunoSEQ multiplex PCR assay. RNA was extracted from all samples and reverse transcribed into cDNA, which served as template for TCR sequencing. TCRdb limited this immuneACCESS table to in-frame rearrangements with V and J called. A share of clones is missing; checked studies link under half to unresolved V genes, and the rest is unexplained. This sample holds some 200,000 clones; around three fifths were observed only once. The ten largest clones capture roughly 5.3% of the sample. The sequencing input was CD8+ T cells sorted from blood. The receptors originated from a human donor in good health.

The chain recombines TRBV4-1 with TRBJ1-2; 7 nucleotides align to TRBD1. Germline V CDR1 and CDR2: MGHRA, YSYEKL. J was trimmed by 4 bases and V by 5 bases; bases with no gene match: 10. This CDR3 is built from 15 residues. As DNA, the CDR3 is TGCGCCAGCAGCGATACCGGGACAGTTCTCTATGGCTACACCTTC. This translates into CASSDTGTVLYGYTF.

V gene TRBV6-1 combines with J gene TRBJ2-1, with 9 bases fitting TRBD2. The CDR3 is 16 amino acids. Unmatched junction bases numbered 6, after V lost 1 base and J lost 5 bases. CDR1 and CDR2 from the germline V gene are MNHNS and SASEGT. CDR3 DNA sequence: TGTGCCAGCAGTGAAGTGGCGGGGGGGGGCCACAATGAGCAGTTCTTC. Protein: CASSEVAGGGHNEQFF.

This clone was detected a few times. The chain employs TRBV19 and TRBJ2-1, with 7 bases fitting TRBD1. V was clipped by 3 bases and J by 8 bases; unmatched bases: 7. Germline-derived CDR1 and CDR2 are LNHDA and SQIVND (reference sequence). CDR3 length equals 14 residues. The CDR3 DNA follows: TGTGCCAGTAGTATGACAGGGAGTATCGATGAGCAGTTCTTC. Its protein is CASSMTGSIDEQFF.

This clone was counted only a few times. The chain is built from TRBV29-1 and TRBJ2-1; 9 bases line up with TRBD2. Germline V gives CDR1 SQVTM, CDR2 ANQGSEA. The CDR3 has 15 residues. V was pared by 5 bases and J by 2 bases, with 7 bases of the junction left unmatched. CDR3 DNA: TGCAGCGTTCGTGAAGCGGGGGGACCCTACAATGAGCAGTTCTTC. Translated, it gives CSVREAGGPYNEQFF.

The J gene is TRBJ1-4, the V gene TRBV25-1; no clear D. Germline-derived CDR1 and CDR2 are MGHDK and SYGVNS. CDR3 length equals 11 residues. The V and J ends lost 4 bases and 12 bases respectively, with 9 bases between them. In DNA, the CDR3 is TGTGCCAGCAGTGCCGGATTTGAACTGTTTTTT. Translating it yields CASSAGFELFF.

This clone was seen only a few times. This chain uses TRBV5-6 with TRBJ2-4, with 8 bases lining up with TRBD1. The ends lost 3 bases at V and 8 bases at J; junction bases unmatched: 4. The CDR3 loop spans 13 amino acids. Germline V gene sequence: CDR1 SGHDT, CDR2 YYEEEE. CDR3 residues: CASSSGTGDIQYF. In nucleotides, the CDR3 is TGTGCCAGCAGCTCCGGGACAGGAGACATTCAGTACTTC. The full variable domain, its missing parts supplied by reference TRBV5-6 and TRBJ2-4, is DAGVTQSPTHLIKTRGQQVTLRCSPKSGHDTVSWYQQALGQGPQFIFQYYEEEERQRGNFPDRFSGHQFPNYSSELNVNALLLGDSALYLCASSSGTGDIQYFGAGTRLSVL.

The chain couples TRBV7-8 to TRBJ1-5; D remains ambiguous. Looked up from germline, CDR1 is SGHVS and CDR2 is FQNEAQ. The CDR3 consists of 14 residues. Trimming left V 6 bases short and J 4 bases short, with 13 bases between. In DNA form, the CDR3 reads TGTGCCAGCAGAGGGCAGGACCCTAATCAGCCCCAGCATTTT. The encoded protein is CASRGQDPNQPQHF.

The chain joins TRBV11-1 to TRBJ2-5; maybe TRBD2 (5 bases). V shed 10 bases and J shed 5 bases, with 17 bases lying between them. CDR3 size: 13 residues. The germline V gene encodes CDR1 SGHAT and CDR2 FQDESV (reference sequence). The CDR3 sequence is CATSRALGETQYF. CDR3 bases: TGTGCCACCTCGCGGGCACTTGGGGAGACCCAGTACTTC.

The chain is built from TRBV30 and TRBJ1-5; D might be TRBD1 (5 bases). The CDR3 length is 15 residues. Germline CDR1 and CDR2: GTSNPN and SVGIG (reference sequence). Trimming cost V 0 bases and J 7 bases, with 16 bases left between them. CDR3 residues: CAWSVPGRSGQPQHF. CDR3 bases: TGTGCCTGGAGTGTACCGGGACGTAGTGGGCAGCCCCAGCATTTT.

V usage is TRBV2 and J usage is TRBJ1-5, with a possible D match to TRBD1 (6 bases). The CDR3 loop spans 13 amino acids. The V gene lost 8 bases and the J gene lost 6 bases, with 14 bases spanning the gap. Germline V lookup: CDR1 SNHLY, CDR2 FYNNEI. The CDR3 region is CASLGQRGQPQHF. The CDR3 region has the DNA TGTGCCAGCCTTGGACAGCGGGGTCAGCCCCAGCATTTT. Filled out from reference TRBV2 and TRBJ1-5, the complete variable domain reads EPEVTQTPSHQVTQMGQEVILRCVPISNHLYFYWYRQILGQKVEFLVSFYNNEISEKSEIFDDQFSVERPDGSNFTLKIRSTKLEDSAMYFCASLGQRGQPQHFGDGTRLSIL.

This clone occurred a few times. V is TRBV7-9 and J is TRBJ1-2; 7 nucleotides agree with TRBD1. CDR1 SEHNR and CDR2 FQNEAQ come from the germline V gene (reference sequence). V lost 5 bases, J lost 3 bases, and 12 bases stayed unmatched. This CDR3 is built from 16 residues. The CDR3 reads CASSRIIQGIDYGYTF. The CDR3 region has the DNA TGTGCCAGCAGCCGCATTATACAGGGGATCGACTATGGCTACACCTTC.

The rearrangement uses TRBV14 and TRBJ1-6; D is ambiguous. The CDR3 extends over 15 amino acids. Germline V gives CDR1 SGHDN, CDR2 FVKESK. The V end was cut by 1 base, the J end by 2 bases, with 6 bases between. The CDR3 nucleotides are TGTGCCAGCAGCCAAGCGGCAGCCTATAATTCACCCCTCCACTTT. It translates to CASSQAAAYNSPLHF. The entire variable domain, with the rest obtained from reference TRBV14 and TRBJ1-6, is as follows: EAGVTQFPSHSVIEKGQTVTLRCDPISGHDNLYWYRRVMGKEIKFLLHFVKESKQDESGMPNNRFLAERTGGTYSTLKVQPAELEDSGVYFCASSQAAAYNSPLHFGNGTRLTVT.

The chain combines TRBV4-1 with TRBJ2-3, with 9 bases aligning to TRBD2. The germline V gene has CDR1 MGHRA and CDR2 YSYEKL. Trimming cost V 3 bases and J 2 bases; bases outside gene matches: 6. The CDR3 consists of 16 residues. This CDR3 is CASSHLLAGNTDTQYF. The CDR3 nucleotides read TGCGCCAGCAGCCATCTCCTAGCGGGGAACACAGATACGCAGTATTTT.

The chain couples TRBV5-6 to TRBJ1-1; 8 nucleotides align to TRBD1. From germline, CDR1 is SGHDT and CDR2 YYEEEE. This CDR3 region has 14 residues. The trim removed 6 bases at V and 0 bases at J, leaving 4 bases unmatched. The CDR3 protein is CASKSTGVNTEAFF. The CDR3 DNA sequence: TGTGCCAGCAAATCGACAGGGGTGAACACTGAAGCTTTCTTT.

This clone was picked up one time. This rearrangement joins TRBV27 to TRBJ2-3, with D possibly being TRBD1 (5 bases). V was trimmed by 4 bases and J by 5 bases, leaving 13 bases between them. Germline CDR1 is MNHEY and CDR2 is SMNVEV (reference sequence). This CDR3 spans 14 amino acids. CDR3 DNA: TGTGCCAGCAGTTCGCAGGACATCCGAGATACGCAGTATTTT. Translation: CASSSQDIRDTQYF.

There are a few counts of this clone. The chain links TRBV6-6 to TRBJ2-1, with D maybe TRBD2 (6 bases). Trimming cost V 6 bases and J 9 bases, with 15 bases left between them. The germline V gene has CDR1 MNHNY and CDR2 SVGAGI (reference sequence). The length of the CDR3 is 13 residues. The CDR3 sequence: CASSATSSGEQFF. CDR3 bases: TGTGCCAGCAGCGCGACTAGTTCGGGTGAGCAGTTCTTC.

The chain joins TRBV6-5 to TRBJ1-1; D is unclear. CDR3 length: 13 residues. Germline V gives CDR1 MNHEY, CDR2 SVGAGI. The germline V and J ends were trimmed by 6 bases and 5 bases, with 13 bases remaining between them. In DNA form, the CDR3 reads TGTGCCAGCAGCATCAAGGGAGGGACTGAAGCTTTCTTT. Residues: CASSIKGGTEAFF.